Presented here are 17 T cell receptor beta chains from one specimen sequenced in a study of T cells in Graves' hyperthyroidism and ophthalmopathy. RNA transcripts yielded amplified TCR beta CDR3 regions. RT-PCR in the first round (using the HTBI primer set) targeted the TCR CDR3. In TCRdb, the multiplex PCR reads were re-called with MiXCR into one record per CDR3 protein. The repertoire holds 250,000 to 400,000 distinct CDR3 sequences, roughly an eighth seen once, with roughly 35% in the top ten. Sequencing was done on a sample of blood. The receptor source for this set is a woman in her 40s with Graves' ophthalmopathy.

The table lists this clonotype with many counts. The rearrangement links TRBV12-3 or TRBV12-4 to TRBJ1-2; D not resolved. V was shortened by 3 bases and J by 6 bases, with 11 bases between the two germline ends. The CDR3 loop spans 13 amino acids. The CDR3 bases are TGTGCCAGCAGTTTTAATTTGGGGAATGGCTACACCTTC. It translates to CASSFNLGNGYTF.

This rearrangement joins TRBV19 to TRBJ2-7; no clear D gene. The CDR3 is 12 amino acids. Germline V gene lookup returns CDR1 LNHDA and CDR2 SQIVND (reference sequence). The germline V and J ends were trimmed by 5 bases and 7 bases, with 12 bases remaining between them. The CDR3 DNA sequence: TGTGCCAGTAGTGTCAATCTCCGTGAGCAGTACTTC. It yields the protein CASSVNLREQYF.

This clonotype was observed many times. The chain has TRBV10-2 and TRBJ2-1, with 8 bases fitting TRBD2. V shed 7 bases and J 5 bases; nucleotides not matched to a gene: 7. Germline-derived CDR1 and CDR2 are WSHSY and SAAADI. The CDR3 has 14 residues. The CDR3 is CASTKTSVDNEQFF. As DNA, the CDR3 is TGCGCCAGCACTAAGACTAGCGTTGACAATGAGCAGTTCTTC.

This chain connects TRBV15 to TRBJ2-5; D is unresolved. The CDR3 contains 17 residues. The germline gives CDR1 LNHNV, CDR2 YYDKDF (reference sequence). Trimming removed 0 bases at V and 2 bases at J, with 16 bases between. In DNA, the CDR3 is TGTGCCACCAGCAGAGATGGTTTGACCATTGGGCAAGAGACCCAGTACTTC. Amino acid sequence: CATSRDGLTIGQETQYF. Full variable domain (remainder filled in from reference TRBV15 and TRBJ2-5): DAMVIQNPRYQVTQFGKPVTLSCSQTLNHNVMYWYQQKSSQAPKLLFHYYDKDFNNEADTPDNFQSRRPNTSFCFLDIRSPGLGDTAMYLCATSRDGLTIGQETQYFGPGTRLLVL.

This sequence joins TRBV5-1 and TRBJ1-1; possibly TRBD1 for D (5 bases). The CDR3 is made up of 17 amino acids. The ends were cut back, 6 bases at V and 7 bases at J, with 28 bases in the middle. The germline CDR1 and CDR2 sequences are SGHRS and YFSETQ. This CDR3 is CASTLRANGQGGGEAFF. The CDR3 DNA follows: TGCGCCAGCACCCTCCGCGCGAACGGGCAGGGCGGCGGTGAAGCTTTCTTT.

This clonotype has at least ten counts. The J gene is TRBJ2-5, the V gene TRBV2; no clear D. CDR3 length: 15 residues. Germline V gene sequence: CDR1 SNHLY, CDR2 FYNNEI. V lost 1 base and J lost 1, with 10 bases in between. The CDR3 sequence: CASSEGSGSQETQYF. In DNA form, the CDR3 reads TGTGCCAGCAGTGAAGGTTCAGGCAGCCAAGAGACCCAGTACTTC.

This clonotype was seen at least ten times. V and J are TRBV2 and TRBJ1-6, with D maybe TRBD1 (5 bases). V was trimmed by 9 bases and J by 7 bases, leaving 13 bases between them. The CDR3 is made up of 13 amino acids. Germline CDR1 reads SNHLY; CDR2 reads FYNNEI. CDR3: CASKQERNSPLHF. Here the CDR3 DNA reads TGTGCCAGTAAACAGGAGCGGAATTCACCCCTCCACTTT.

The chain joins TRBV20-1 to TRBJ2-6, with D perhaps given as TRBD1 or TRBD2 (6 bases each). This CDR3 has 13 amino acids. V was shortened by 6 bases and J by 7 bases, with 13 bases between the two germline ends. Germline CDR1 DFQATT, CDR2 SNEGSKA (reference sequence). The CDR3, as DNA: TGCAGTGCCCGTGAGGGGGGAGCCAACGTCCTGACTTTC. Amino acid sequence: CSAREGGANVLTF.

The table lists this clonotype with a few counts. The CDR3 DNA follows: TGCGCCAGCAGCCCCCTGTATTGGGGGACTGAAGCTTTCTTT. It specifies CASSPLYWGTEAFF. This rearrangement joins TRBV5-1 to TRBJ1-1, with a possible D match to TRBD1 (5 bases). This CDR3 spans 14 amino acids. Germline CDR1 and CDR2: SGHRS and YFSETQ. V lost 4 bases and J 5 bases, leaving 15 bases between the germline ends.

There are many counts of this clonotype. The CDR3 DNA is TGTGCCATCAGAAGGCCAGGGGGCCGGATGAACACTGAAGCTTTCTTT. This encodes CAIRRPGGRMNTEAFF. The rearrangement uses TRBV10-3 and TRBJ1-1, with 8 nucleotides matching TRBD1. Trimming cost V 6 bases and J 0 bases; bases outside gene matches: 9. The CDR3 length is 16 residues. Germline lookup yields CDR1 ENHRY and CDR2 SYGVKD.

This clonotype was counted many times. CDR3 nucleotides: TGTGCCAGCAGCTTGGGCTATGAGACCCAGTACTTC. This translates into CASSLGYETQYF. The gene calls are TRBV11-3 and TRBJ2-5; D gene ambiguous. This CDR3 is built from 12 residues. Germline V gene sequence: CDR1 SGHNT, CDR2 YENEEA. V was trimmed by 3 bases and J by 5 bases, leaving 7 bases between them.

The chain combines TRBV4-1 with TRBJ2-7; the match to TRBD1 covers 7 bases. Germline-derived CDR1 and CDR2 are MGHRA and YSYEKL. The CDR3 sequence is 15 residues long. V was clipped by 4 bases and J by 2 bases; unmatched bases: 8. CDR3 coding DNA: TGCGCCAGCAGCCCTCCCGGACAGGAGGCCTACGAGCAGTACTTC. Amino acids: CASSPPGQEAYEQYF.

The rearrangement links TRBV12-5 to TRBJ2-1; 10 bases match TRBD1. Losses at the gene ends were 3 bases for V and 8 bases for J; bases not matched to a gene: 4. Germline assignment: CDR1 LGHNT and CDR2 FRNRAP. This CDR3 contains 14 residues. CDR3 nucleotides: TGTGCTAGTGGTTTTGGGACAGGGGACTATGAGCAGTTCTTC. Protein sequence: CASGFGTGDYEQFF. The full variable domain, completed using reference TRBV12-5 and TRBJ2-1, is DARVTQTPRHKVTEMGQEVTMRCQPILGHNTVFWYRQTMMQGLELLAYFRNRAPLDDSGMPKDRFSAEMPDATLATLKIQPSEPRDSAVYFCASGFGTGDYEQFFGPGTRLTVL.

This clonotype showed up just a few times. The chain links TRBV27 to TRBJ2-2; 13 bases agree with TRBD2. Trimming at V came to 5 bases and at J to 5 bases, leaving 8 bases not matched to a gene. The V gene's germline CDR1 is MNHEY and CDR2 SMNVEV (reference sequence). This CDR3 is built from 17 residues. The CDR3 DNA reads as TGTGCCAGCAGTATCCCGACTAGCGGGGGGTTAACCGGGGAGCTGTTTTTT. Encoded protein: CASSIPTSGGLTGELFF.

Of note for this clonotype: This clone may be a read error of a much larger clone one base away. The rearrangement joins TRBV18 to TRBJ2-7, with 9 bases lining up with TRBD1. The end of the DNA fits TRBJ2-1 better, so the J call may be wrong. The CDR3 is 15 amino acids. The germline gives CDR1 KGHSH, CDR2 LQKENI. The CDR3 bases are TGTGCCAGCTCATCGTCCGGGACAGGGACCTACGAGCAGTTCTTC. As protein: CASSSSGTGTYEQFF.

This clonotype was counted between two and nine times. The rearrangement uses TRBV29-1 and TRBJ1-2; D is unclear. Germline assignment: CDR1 SQVTM and CDR2 ANQGSEA. Trimming took off 7 bases at V and 6 bases at J, with 18 bases between the two ends. The CDR3 totals 13 residues. The DNA for the CDR3 is TGCAGCGCCGGCCACGTGGGGTCAGATGGCTACACCTTC. It is translated as CSAGHVGSDGYTF. Full variable domain (missing parts from reference TRBV29-1 and TRBJ1-2): SAVISQKPSRDICQRGTSLTIQCQVDSQVTMMFWYRQQPGQSLTLIATANQGSEATYESGFVIDKFPISRPNLTFSTLTVSNMSPEDSSIYLCSAGHVGSDGYTFGSGTRLTVV.

The V call is TRBV27, the J call TRBJ2-7; 9 bases align to TRBD1. J lost 6 bases, V lost 5 bases, and 8 bases had no gene match. Germline assignment: CDR1 MNHEY and CDR2 SMNVEV (reference sequence). The CDR3 loop spans 14 amino acids. Here the CDR3 DNA reads TGTGCCAGCAGTCCAGGGACAGGGATGAGCGAGCAGTACTTC. It translates to CASSPGTGMSEQYF.